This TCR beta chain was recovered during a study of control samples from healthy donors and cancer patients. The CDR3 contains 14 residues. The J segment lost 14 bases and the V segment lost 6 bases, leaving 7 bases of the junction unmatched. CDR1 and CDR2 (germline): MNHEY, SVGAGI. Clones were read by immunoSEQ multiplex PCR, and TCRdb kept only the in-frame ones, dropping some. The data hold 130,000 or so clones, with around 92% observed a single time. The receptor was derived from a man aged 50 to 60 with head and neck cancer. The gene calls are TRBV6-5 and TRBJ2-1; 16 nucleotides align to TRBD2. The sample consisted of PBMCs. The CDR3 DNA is TGTGCCAGCAGCTCCGGGACTAGCGGGAGGGCCAAGTTCTTC. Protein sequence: CASSSGTSGRAKFF.